The T cell receptor (delta chain) described here comes from a study of γδ T cells in repeated Plasmodium falciparum infection. Overall study context: Age- and gender-matched Australian children served as comparison for malaria-exposed Malian children. Sampling occurred at baseline, pre-infection for selected infections, and 21 days post-infection.

This clone is termed medium-sized. Its antigen is unknown. Flow sorting of PBMC yielded separate Vgamma9/Vdelta2+ and Vdelta2-negative gammadelta T cell populations for bulk repertoire analysis. The CDR3 spans 21 residues. Germline V CDR1 and CDR2: TSWWSYY, QGS. The V gene end was trimmed by 2 bases and the J gene end by 0 bases; junction bases not matched to a gene: 21. Each sorted gammadelta sample had TRG and TRD chains sequenced. TCRdb re-called clones from the multiplex PCR reads using CATT. The profile shows about 57,000 delta-chain clones, around 1.7% of them singletons. Study-wide results and caveats: The Malian cohort came from a small rural village of predominantly one ethnic group.

This receptor was obtained from a pool of human donors (malaria-infected and uninfected, not separated). Sample: gamma-delta T cells from blood. The rearrangement uses TRDV1 and TRDJ1, with 7 bases aligning to TRDD3. CDR3 region: CALGEISRYWGTERDTDKLIF. The CDR3 DNA sequence: TGTGCTCTTGGGGAAATTTCCCGCTACTGGGGAACAGAGAGGGACACCGATAAACTCATCTTT.